Included here is one TCR beta chain sequence, with context. The antigen is not known. This entry comes from a study of monozygotic twins with inflammatory bowel disease. Regarding the study as a whole: Healthy twins showed more clonotype sharing with others than IBD patients, especially patients with disease activity. No repertoire similarity difference was seen between concordant and discordant twins; power was possibly limited.

This CDR3 comprises 13 residues. Germline V lookup: CDR1 SQVTM, CDR2 ANQGSEA. The authors used approximately 3,300 ng of total RNA per TCR library. TCRdb reworked the 5' RACE reads into one entry per CDR3 protein, no DNA. The table for this sample gives some 160,000 distinct CDR3 sequences. The chain joins TRBV29-1 to TRBJ2-5; the D call of TRBD1 rests on TCRdb alone, since no DNA is present to check it. Sequenced sample: blood. The sequence was collected from a human donor with ulcerative colitis or Crohn's disease, or a healthy co-twin of an affected twin (not recorded which). Here the CDR3 reads CSVERGRKETQYF. Using reference TRBV29-1 and TRBJ2-5 for the parts outside the CDR3, the full variable domain is SAVISQKPSRDICQRGTSLTIQCQVDSQVTMMFWYRQQPGQSLTLIATANQGSEATYESGFVIDKFPISRPNLTFSTLTVSNMSPEDSSIYLCSVERGRKETQYFGPGTRLLVL.